A selection of T cell receptor beta chains follows, all from one sample in a study of cytomegalovirus exposure and HLA in healthy donors. Profiling relied on immunoSEQ multiplex PCR, and the TCRdb table lists in-frame clones only, not all of them. The data hold 65,000 to 85,000 clones, with just over 85% observed a single time. What was sequenced was PBMCs. The source is a woman aged 25 to 45 in good health and CMV-seronegative. The CDR3 runs from the conserved cysteine through the conserved F or W. The D gene is left open where the match is weak. For some rows the clone size is stated as once, few or many, or as a class when expanded; others skip it.

abundance	v_gene	d_gene	j_gene	CDR3nt	CDR3aa
NA	TRBV7-9	NA	TRBJ2-1	TGTGCCAGCAGCTTAGGCGCGAGTGAGCAGTTCTTC	CASSLGASEQFF
NA	TRBV7-2	TRBD1	TRBJ2-7	TGTGCCAGCAGCTTAGGGGGACAGGGGGTGACTATCTCCTACGAGCAGTACTTC	CASSLGGQGVTISYEQYF
NA	TRBV11-2	TRBD1	TRBJ1-5	TGTGCCAGCAGCCTCGGGACAGCCAATCAGCCCCAGCATTTT	CASSLGTANQPQHF
NA	TRBV28	NA	TRBJ2-2	TGTGCCAGCAGTTTATGGGACTGGACCGGGGAGCTGTTTTTT	CASSLWDWTGELFF
NA	TRBV5-4	NA	TRBJ2-6	TGTGCCAGCAGCACGGCGACAGGAACTTCTGGGGCCAACGTCCTGACTTTC	CASSTATGTSGANVLTF
few	TRBV9	NA	TRBJ2-5	TGTGCCAGCAGCGTCCGAGCGGGAGAGACCCAGTACTTC	CASSVRAGETQYF
NA	TRBV28	NA	TRBJ2-4	TGTGCCAGCAGTTCCCTAGATAACAGGGTGATGAACATTCAGTACTTC	CASSSLDNRVMNIQYF
NA	TRBV7-8	NA	TRBJ2-3	TGTGCCAGCAGCTTAGAAGTCGCGGGAAGCACAGATACGCAGTATTTT	CASSLEVAGSTDTQYF
NA	TRBV19	TRBD1	TRBJ1-5	TGTGCCAGTAGTACGCGGGACAGTTGGGGCGGTCAGCCCCAGCATTTT	CASSTRDSWGGQPQHF
NA	TRBV15	NA	TRBJ2-5	TGTGCCACCAGCAGAGATCCGTTACTTTTGTACCAAGAGACCCAGTACTTC	CATSRDPLLLYQETQYF
NA	TRBV25-1	NA	TRBJ1-1	TGTGCCAGCAGTGTCACAGGTCAGAACACTGAAGCTTTCTTT	CASSVTGQNTEAFF
few	TRBV25-1	NA	TRBJ2-7	TGTGCCAGCAGTGATCAGGACTACTACGAGCAGTACTTC	CASSDQDYYEQYF
NA	TRBV19	TRBD2	TRBJ2-7	TGTGCCAGTAGTTCGGCTAGCGGATCCTACGAGCAGTACTTC	CASSSASGSYEQYF
NA	TRBV9	NA	TRBJ1-4	TGTGCCAGCAGCTTAGCAGGGAACCAAAATGAAAAACTGTTTTTT	CASSLAGNQNEKLFF
NA	TRBV4-3	NA	TRBJ2-4	TGCGCCAGCAGCCAAGATATAGGGGCGTCCAAAAACATTCAGTACTTC	CASSQDIGASKNIQYF
NA	TRBV21-1	NA	TRBJ1-1	TGTGCCAGCACCCTTGACAGGCCAAACACTGAAGCTTTCTTT	CASTLDRPNTEAFF
NA	TRBV2	TRBD1	TRBJ1-4	TGTGCCAGCAGTGAATTGGGACAGGGGGCCGCAAAACTGTTTTTT	CASSELGQGAAKLFF
NA	TRBV7-6	TRBD1	TRBJ1-4	TGTGCCAGCAGCGGAACCGGGACAGTTGATGAAAAACTGTTTTTT	CASSGTGTVDEKLFF
NA	TRBV7-3	NA	TRBJ2-1	TGTGCCAGCAGCCCCGGGGACTTGTCCTACAATGAGCAGTTCTTC	CASSPGDLSYNEQFF
NA	TRBV7-3	NA	TRBJ2-1	TGTGCCAGCAGCTTATCAGGGGTCAACAATGAGCAGTTCTTC	CASSLSGVNNEQFF
NA	TRBV28	NA	TRBJ2-4	TGTGCCAGCAGTTTAACGTTCGCAGGGGGGGCCAAAAACATTCAGTACTTC	CASSLTFAGGAKNIQYF
NA	TRBV2	TRBD2	TRBJ2-3	TGTGCCAGCAGAACAGCGGGAGGCCTCCGCGGAGATACGCAGTATTTT	CASRTAGGLRGDTQYF
NA	TRBV9	NA	TRBJ2-3	TGTGCCAGCAGCGAGGGTGGGGACAATACGCAGTATTTT	CASSEGGDNTQYF
NA	TRBV28	TRBD1	TRBJ1-2	TGTGCCAGCAGTACAGGGACAGCCCACACCTTC	CASSTGTAHTF
NA	TRBV5-4	NA	TRBJ2-1	TGTGCCAGCAGCTTGGGACAGCCCTCCTACAATGAGCAGTTCTTC	CASSLGQPSYNEQFF
once	TRBV7-8	TRBD2	TRBJ2-3	TGTGCCAGCAGCTTGCTGGCGGGAGTCACAGATACGCAGTATTTT	CASSLLAGVTDTQYF
NA	TRBV5-4	TRBD1	TRBJ2-2	TGTGCCAGCAGCTTGGAGGGGGCGGTGGCCGGGGAGCTGTTTTTT	CASSLEGAVAGELFF
NA	TRBV11-3	TRBD2	TRBJ2-3	TGTGCCAGCAGCGGGTCTAGCGGGATGACAGATACGCAGTATTTT	CASSGSSGMTDTQYF
NA	TRBV4-1	NA	TRBJ1-2	TGCGCCAGCAGCCAAGGGGGACAAATGAGGGGCGCTGGCTACACCTTC	CASSQGGQMRGAGYTF
NA	TRBV10-2	TRBD1	TRBJ1-5	TGCGCCAGCCTTGACAGGGGGCAGCCCCAGCATTTT	CASLDRGQPQHF
NA	TRBV19	TRBD2	TRBJ2-3	TGTGCCAGTAGTGAATCGGGCGGGAGGGTTGATACGCAGTATTTT	CASSESGGRVDTQYF
NA	TRBV19	NA	TRBJ2-3	TGTGCCAGTAGTAACAGGGTCGTTGCAGAGGATACGCAGTATTTT	CASSNRVVAEDTQYF
NA	TRBV11-3	NA	TRBJ2-7	TGTGCCAGCAGCTTAGTGGGAGATAACGGCGAGCAGTACTTC	CASSLVGDNGEQYF
few	TRBV5-1	TRBD1	TRBJ1-6	TGCGCCAGCAGCACCGACAGGGGGTATAGTTCACCCCTCCACTTT	CASSTDRGYSSPLHF
once	TRBV6-5	TRBD1	TRBJ1-5	TGTGCCAGCAACGCCAGGGGGGATCAGCCCCAGCATTTT	CASNARGDQPQHF
once	TRBV11-3	NA	TRBJ2-5	TGTGCCAGCAGCCTCCGGGGTGGACTAACGACACTCCAAGAGACCCAGTACTTC	CASSLRGGLTTLQETQYF
once	TRBV27	NA	TRBJ1-2	TGTGCCAGCAGTTTGCGGGGAACGGACTATGGCTACACCTTC	CASSLRGTDYGYTF
few	TRBV5-6	NA	TRBJ2-7	TGTGCCAGCAGCCCAGATCCCTTTCTGGGGAGTACCTCCTACGAGCAGTACTTC	CASSPDPFLGSTSYEQYF